This entry lists 8 T cell receptor beta chains sequenced from one sample in a study of cytomegalovirus exposure and HLA in healthy donors. 60 Vbeta and 13 Jbeta primers were used in PCR. The table came from immunoSEQ multiplex PCR; TCRdb's copy has only in-frame clones and leaves some out. The table records more than 95,000 clones, about 82% of them present only once. Sequencing was carried out using PBMCs. These receptors all come from a man in his fifties or sixties in good health and CMV-seronegative.

The gene calls are TRBV30 and TRBJ1-1, with 8 bases that match TRBD1. V trimming: 2 bases; J trimming: 11 bases; junction bases outside the gene matches: 7. The CDR3 is 12 residues long. Germline CDR1 and CDR2: GTSNPN and SVGIG (reference sequence). CDR3 region: CAWSQGAGRAFF. DNA of the CDR3: TGTGCCTGGAGTCAGGGGGCGGGTCGTGCTTTCTTT.

The chain couples TRBV21-1 to TRBJ1-1; TRBD1 reflects the table's D call only, with no check against the DNA. TRBV21-1 is assigned pseudogene status. The CDR3 consists of 13 residues. DNA for the CDR3: TGTGCCAGCAGCAAAGACAGTAACACTGAAGCTTTCTTT. Protein: CASSKDSNTEAFF.

The gene calls are TRBV19 and TRBJ2-2; D is uncertain. The CDR3 length is 14 residues. Germline assignment: CDR1 LNHDA and CDR2 SQIVND (reference sequence). Trimming cost V 4 bases and J 0 bases, with 6 bases left between them. This CDR3 reads CASSRAANTGELFF. DNA of the CDR3: TGTGCCAGTAGTAGGGCAGCGAACACCGGGGAGCTGTTTTTT.

The table lists this clone with a count of one. V gene TRBV5-1 combines with J gene TRBJ2-6; no clear D gene. The CDR3 is 15 amino acids. Trimming pared 2 bases from V and 0 bases from J, leaving 6 bases between. Germline V gene lookup returns CDR1 SGHRS and CDR2 YFSETQ. CDR3 sequence (DNA): TGCGCCAGCAGCTTCCCATTCTCTGGGGCCAACGTCCTGACTTTC. Translated: CASSFPFSGANVLTF.

The J gene is TRBJ1-1, the V gene TRBV5-4; tentative D call: TRBD1 (5 bases). This CDR3 has 12 residues. Germline V gene lookup returns CDR1 SGHNT and CDR2 YYREEE (reference sequence). With 2 bases removed from V and 5 bases from J, the gap between germline ends came to 7 bases. CDR3 DNA: TGTGCCAGCAGCTTCGGGGGTACTGAAGCTTTCTTT. It translates to CASSFGGTEAFF.

The rearrangement links TRBV7-2 to TRBJ1-2; no reliable D call. This CDR3 spans 16 amino acids. V was shortened by 1 base and J by 3 bases, with 15 bases between the two germline ends. Germline CDR1 SGHTA, CDR2 FQGNSA. The CDR3 DNA reads TGTGCCAGCAGCTTAGAGTTGAGAGGAAGTCACTATGGCTACACCTTC. Translating it yields CASSLELRGSHYGYTF.

The genes are TRBV6-6 and TRBJ2-7, with TRBD1 matching over 7 bases. Germline lookup yields CDR1 MNHNY and CDR2 SVGAGI (reference sequence). Trimming at V came to 5 bases and at J to 5 bases, leaving 9 bases not matched to a gene. The CDR3 is 14 residues long. CDR3 sequence (DNA): TGTGCCAGCAGTCCCAAGACAGGGACAGACGAGCAGTACTTC. This translates into CASSPKTGTDEQYF.

This clone was seen just once. The genes are TRBV4-1 and TRBJ2-6; 9 bases line up with TRBD1. The CDR3 spans 19 residues. V gave up 4 bases and J gave up 2 bases; unmatched junction bases: 12. CDR1 and CDR2 from the germline V gene are MGHRA and YSYEKL. As DNA, the CDR3 is TGCGCCAGCAGCCGATCGGACCGGGACAGGGTTGCTGGGGCCAACGTCCTGACTTTC. It encodes CASSRSDRDRVAGANVLTF.